The 25 T cell receptor beta chains presented below share a single source sample, sequenced in a study of T cell changes during pregnancy in multiple sclerosis. The data were produced by immunoSEQ multiplex PCR, yet TCRdb's version contains in-frame clones alone and is incomplete. The sample has around 88,000 clones; 80% to 95% are singletons. The specimen was peripheral blood, collected in the first trimester of pregnancy. The receptors shown here come from a female donor with multiple sclerosis, enrolled in a pregnancy study.

The gene calls are TRBV19 and TRBJ2-1, with D hard to call. Germline CDR1 is LNHDA and CDR2 is SQIVND (reference sequence). The CDR3 totals 13 residues. The V end was cut by 5 bases, the J end by 4 bases, with 9 bases between. The CDR3 sequence is CASSGALYNEQFF. CDR3 DNA sequence: TGTGCCAGTAGTGGAGCGTTATACAATGAGCAGTTCTTC.

V is TRBV25-1 and J is TRBJ2-2, with D perhaps matching TRBD1 (5 bases). CDR1 is MGHDK, CDR2 SYGVNS, per germline. With 8 bases removed from V and 2 bases from J, the gap between germline ends came to 12 bases. The CDR3 has 14 amino acids. The CDR3 loop reads CASRTPGNTGELFF. CDR3 sequence (DNA): TGTGCCAGCCGGACACCCGGAAACACCGGGGAGCTGTTTTTT.

The chain employs TRBV5-1 and TRBJ1-1, with 7 bases lining up with TRBD1. CDR1 is SGHRS, CDR2 YFSETQ, per germline. This CDR3 comprises 14 residues. V trimming: 0 bases; J trimming: 3 bases; junction bases outside the gene matches: 2. The CDR3 region has the DNA TGCGCCAGCAGCTTGGAAACAGGGGACACTGAAGCTTTCTTT. Protein: CASSLETGDTEAFF.

The chain combines TRBV18 with TRBJ2-7; 8 bases fit TRBD1. V trimming: 3 bases; J trimming: 1 base; junction bases outside the gene matches: 5. Germline values: CDR1 KGHSH, CDR2 LQKENI. The CDR3 covers 15 residues. Here the CDR3 reads CASSPSTGGSYEQYF. For the CDR3, the DNA is TGTGCCAGCTCACCGTCAACAGGGGGATCCTACGAGCAGTACTTC. The whole variable domain, filled in from reference TRBV18 and TRBJ2-7, reads NAGVMQNPRHLVRRRGQEARLRCSPMKGHSHVYWYRQLPEEGLKFMVYLQKENIIDESGMPKERFSAEFPKEGPSILRIQQVVRGDSAAYFCASSPSTGGSYEQYFGPGTRLTVT.

The chain recombines TRBV19 with TRBJ2-5; D is unresolved. The CDR3 covers 15 residues. Germline-derived CDR1 and CDR2 are LNHDA and SQIVND (reference sequence). V lost 3 bases to trimming and J lost 2 bases, with 13 bases between them. The CDR3 DNA reads as TGTGCCAGTAGTATTCATGGAGCCCTACAAGAGACCCAGTACTTC. Translating it yields CASSIHGALQETQYF.

This chain joins TRBV28 and TRBJ1-2; D possibly corresponds to TRBD1 (6 bases). Germline lookup yields CDR1 MDHEN and CDR2 SYDVKM. The length of the CDR3 is 15 residues. V was clipped by 5 bases and J by 5 bases, with 18 bases between them. Written as DNA, the CDR3 is TGTGCCAGCAGTCTAACCCCAGGGGTTCGGTATGGCTACACCTTC. The encoded protein is CASSLTPGVRYGYTF.

The chain uses TRBV14 and TRBJ2-5; D possibly corresponds to TRBD2 (7 bases). Per germline, CDR1 SGHDN and CDR2 FVKESK. The CDR3 covers 17 residues. The germline V and J ends were trimmed by 0 bases and 4 bases, with 18 bases remaining between them. CDR3 DNA sequence: TGTGCCAGCAGCCAAGAAGGGGGGGACCCCTGGAGAGAGACCCAGTACTTC. This codes for CASSQEGGDPWRETQYF.

The chain uses TRBV2 and TRBJ2-2; D possibly corresponds to TRBD2 (5 bases). The CDR3 has 15 residues. Per germline, CDR1 SNHLY and CDR2 FYNNEI. The germline V and J ends were trimmed by 2 bases and 2 bases, with 9 bases remaining between them. This chain's CDR3 is CASSERLANTGELFF. The CDR3 region has the DNA TGTGCCAGCAGTGAAAGGCTAGCCAACACCGGGGAGCTGTTTTTT.

This clone was picked up one time. This chain links TRBV9 with TRBJ1-2, with D maybe TRBD1 (6 bases). The CDR3 is made up of 16 amino acids. Germline V gives CDR1 SGDLS, CDR2 YYNGEE. V lost 3 bases and J lost 0, with 15 bases in between. CDR3 protein: CASSEPPDSPNYGYTF. The CDR3 DNA reads as TGTGCCAGCAGCGAACCACCGGACAGTCCTAACTATGGCTACACCTTC.

Only one count was recorded for this clone. The chain couples TRBV27 to TRBJ2-1; 10 positions agree with TRBD2. V was clipped by 3 bases and J by 2 bases; unmatched bases: 7. The CDR3 covers 17 residues. The germline V gene has CDR1 MNHEY and CDR2 SMNVEV (reference sequence). In nucleotides, the CDR3 is TGTGCCAGCAGTTTCCAAGGACTAGCGGAAACCTACAATGAGCAGTTCTTC. Its translation is CASSFQGLAETYNEQFF.

V and J are TRBV7-2 and TRBJ2-3; possible D gene TRBD2, 5 bases. With 0 bases removed from V and 4 bases from J, the gap between germline ends came to 14 bases. Germline assignment: CDR1 SGHTA and CDR2 FQGNSA. This CDR3 has 16 amino acids. This CDR3 is CASSLAIGIRADTQYF. CDR3 bases: TGTGCCAGCAGCTTAGCCATCGGGATTCGTGCAGATACGCAGTATTTT.

The rearrangement uses TRBV5-1 and TRBJ1-2, with 7 positions matching TRBD1. The CDR3 spans 13 residues. V shed 4 bases, J shed 3 bases, and the junction held 3 bases outside the gene matches. The germline V gene encodes CDR1 SGHRS and CDR2 YFSETQ. CDR3 region: CASSTGTDYGYTF. In DNA form, the CDR3 reads TGCGCCAGCAGCACAGGGACAGACTATGGCTACACCTTC. Full variable domain (remainder filled in from reference TRBV5-1 and TRBJ1-2): KAGVTQTPRYLIKTRGQQVTLSCSPISGHRSVSWYQQTPGQGLQFLFEYFSETQRNKGNFPGRFSGRQFSNSRSEMNVSTLELGDSALYLCASSTGTDYGYTFGSGTRLTVV.

The chain uses TRBV28 and TRBJ2-7; 12 bases match TRBD2. The CDR3 extends over 17 amino acids. Germline-derived CDR1 and CDR2 are MDHEN and SYDVKM. J was trimmed by 7 bases and V by 2 bases; bases with no gene match: 12. This CDR3 is CASSLPPRLAGALEQYF. The CDR3 bases are TGTGCCAGCAGTTTACCCCCCAGACTAGCGGGAGCGTTAGAGCAGTACTTC. Complete variable domain (other parts from reference TRBV28 and TRBJ2-7): DVKVTQSSRYLVKRTGEKVFLECVQDMDHENMFWYRQDPGLGLRLIYFSYDVKMKEKGDIPEGYSVSREKKERFSLILESASTNQTSMYLCASSLPPRLAGALEQYFGPGTRLTVT.

The rearrangement joins TRBV29-1 to TRBJ1-1; 9 bases match TRBD1. The CDR3 covers 15 residues. With V trimmed by 4 bases and J by 4 bases, 10 bases remained unmatched. Germline lookup yields CDR1 SQVTM and CDR2 ANQGSEA. The CDR3 loop reads CSVGYWTGEGTEAFF. The CDR3 coding sequence is TGCAGCGTTGGCTACTGGACAGGGGAGGGCACTGAAGCTTTCTTT.

V usage is TRBV2 and J usage is TRBJ2-7; weak D call: TRBD2 (7 bases). V was clipped by 1 base and J by 3 bases, with 13 bases between them. The CDR3 totals 15 residues. Germline V gene sequence: CDR1 SNHLY, CDR2 FYNNEI. CDR3 coding DNA: TGTGCCAGCAGTGAAGAGTGGGGGGGCGGCTACGAGCAGTACTTC. This sequence encodes CASSEEWGGGYEQYF. Combining the CDR3 with reference TRBV2 and TRBJ2-7 gives the whole variable domain EPEVTQTPSHQVTQMGQEVILRCVPISNHLYFYWYRQILGQKVEFLVSFYNNEISEKSEIFDDQFSVERPDGSNFTLKIRSTKLEDSAMYFCASSEEWGGGYEQYFGPGTRLTVT.

V gene TRBV18 combines with J gene TRBJ2-1; 15 positions match TRBD2. V lost 4 bases and J lost 5; bases outside the gene matches: 9. This CDR3 region has 18 residues. Germline CDR1 and CDR2: KGHSH and LQKENI. Written as DNA, the CDR3 is TGTGCCAGCTCACGGACTAGCGGGAGGGCCGAAGAGAACAATGAGCAGTTCTTC. This encodes CASSRTSGRAEENNEQFF.

The rearrangement joins TRBV28 to TRBJ1-4; TRBD1 matches 7 bases. Per the germline V gene, CDR1 is MDHEN and CDR2 is SYDVKM. Germline trimming cut 7 bases from V and 0 bases from J; bases unmatched to any gene: 8. The CDR3 is 16 amino acids. The CDR3 loop is CASKGTDLATNEKLFF. CDR3 nucleotides: TGTGCCAGCAAGGGGACAGACCTTGCAACTAATGAAAAACTGTTTTTT.

The rearrangement joins TRBV6-5 to TRBJ1-4; D possibly corresponds to TRBD1 (5 bases). The ends were cut back, 6 bases at V and 5 bases at J, with 10 bases in the middle. There are 13 residues in the CDR3. Per germline, CDR1 MNHEY and CDR2 SVGAGI. The CDR3 DNA reads TGTGCCAGCAGACACAGGAGAAATGAAAAACTGTTTTTT. As protein: CASRHRRNEKLFF.

V and J are TRBV4-2 and TRBJ1-1, with 11 bases matching TRBD1. V lost 4 bases and J lost 4; bases outside the gene matches: 5. Germline lookup yields CDR1 LGHNA and CDR2 YNFKEQ. The CDR3 loop spans 15 amino acids. CDR3 sequence reads: CASSPRDRGTTEAFF. CDR3 in DNA: TGTGCCAGCAGCCCCCGGGACAGGGGGACCACTGAAGCTTTCTTT.

This sequence joins TRBV7-2 and TRBJ1-3; D uncertain. The germline gives CDR1 SGHTA, CDR2 FQGNSA. This CDR3 has 15 residues. The V end lost 5 bases, the J end lost 0 bases, and 11 bases lay between the germline ends. CDR3 region: CASSPTPSSGNTIYF. Written as DNA, the CDR3 is TGTGCCAGCAGCCCTACTCCGAGCTCTGGAAACACCATATATTTT.

The chain uses TRBV28 and TRBJ1-5, with unresolved D. Trimming shortened V by 10 bases and J by 1 base, and 17 bases separated the two germline ends. Germline loops: CDR1 MDHEN, CDR2 SYDVKM. The CDR3 has 15 amino acids. This CDR3 is CATKSYTGSNQPQHF. The CDR3 nucleotides read TGTGCCACCAAATCCTATACGGGGAGCAATCAGCCCCAGCATTTT.

The chain carries TRBV28 and TRBJ2-3; D is uncertain. Germline-derived CDR1 and CDR2 are MDHEN and SYDVKM. CDR3 size: 18 residues. V lost 3 bases, J lost 0 bases, and 19 bases lay in between. The CDR3 sequence: CASSFLARIALSTDTQYF. Written as DNA, the CDR3 is TGTGCCAGCAGTTTTCTCGCTAGAATAGCCCTTAGCACAGATACGCAGTATTTT.

This clone showed up just once. The rearrangement joins TRBV13 to TRBJ1-2, with TRBD1 matching 7 bases. The CDR3 extends over 17 amino acids. The V and J ends lost 5 bases and 7 bases, in that order; junction bases with no gene match: 19. Germline V CDR1 and CDR2: PRHDT, FYEKMQ (reference sequence). CDR3 sequence (DNA): TGTGCCAGCAGCATCAATCTCTCGACAGGGTCAGGTTTTGGCTACACCTTC. Translated, it gives CASSINLSTGSGFGYTF.

The chain joins TRBV2 to TRBJ1-1, with D possibly matching TRBD1 (6 bases). With 6 bases removed from V and 8 bases from J, the gap between germline ends came to 10 bases. Per the germline V gene, CDR1 is SNHLY and CDR2 is FYNNEI. The CDR3 totals 11 residues. CDR3 in DNA: TGTGCCAGCAGGGACACAGGGGAAGCTTTCTTT. As protein: CASRDTGEAFF. The whole variable domain, remainder taken from reference TRBV2 and TRBJ1-1, is EPEVTQTPSHQVTQMGQEVILRCVPISNHLYFYWYRQILGQKVEFLVSFYNNEISEKSEIFDDQFSVERPDGSNFTLKIRSTKLEDSAMYFCASRDTGEAFFGQGTRLTVV.

The chain carries TRBV29-1 and TRBJ2-3; 9 bases are a match to TRBD1. From germline, CDR1 is SQVTM and CDR2 ANQGSEA. This CDR3 region has 22 residues. Losses at the gene ends were 7 bases for V and 1 base for J; bases not matched to a gene: 30. The CDR3 spells CSAKKTQGAGYRGPLRTDTQYF. DNA for the CDR3: TGCAGCGCAAAAAAAACACAGGGGGCTGGGTACCGGGGCCCCCTTCGCACAGATACGCAGTATTTT.